This T cell receptor (beta chain) was sequenced for a study of molecular identifiers for immune sequencing clone quantification. The V gene's germline CDR1 is DFQATT and CDR2 SNEGSKA (reference sequence). V lost 3 bases and J 0 bases, leaving 12 bases between the germline ends. This CDR3 has 14 residues. TCRdb itself ran the PCR reads through MiXCR, one entry per CDR3 protein. The table has about 320,000 distinct CDR3 sequences, roughly 24% seen once. This clonotype showed up many times. The gene calls are TRBV20-1 and TRBJ2-7; no reliable D call. The source of this sequence is a human donor in good health. Some libraries in this study had Jurkat cell RNA spiked in. Material: naive CD8+ T cells from blood, with Jurkat cell RNA spiked in. Subset given: FACS-sorted CD8+CD4-CCR7+CD45RA+ naive T cells. CDR3 sequence reads: CSARLAVSSYEQYF. In DNA, the CDR3 is TGCAGTGCTAGGTTGGCGGTGAGCTCCTACGAGCAGTACTTC.